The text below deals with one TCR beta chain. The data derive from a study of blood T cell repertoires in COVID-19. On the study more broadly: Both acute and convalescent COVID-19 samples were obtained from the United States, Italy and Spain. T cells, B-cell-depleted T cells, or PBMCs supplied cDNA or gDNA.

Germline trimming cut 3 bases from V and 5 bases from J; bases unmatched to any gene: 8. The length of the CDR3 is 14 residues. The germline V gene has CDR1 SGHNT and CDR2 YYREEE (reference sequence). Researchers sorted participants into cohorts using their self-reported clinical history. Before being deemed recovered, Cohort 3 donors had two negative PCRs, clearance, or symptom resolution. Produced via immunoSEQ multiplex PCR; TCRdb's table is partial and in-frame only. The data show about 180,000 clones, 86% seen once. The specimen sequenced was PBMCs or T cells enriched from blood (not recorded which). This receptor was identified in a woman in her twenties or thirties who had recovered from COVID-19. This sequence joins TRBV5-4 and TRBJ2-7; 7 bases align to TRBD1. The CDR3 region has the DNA TGTGCCAGCAGCTGGGACAGCGCAGGGAACGAGCAGTACTTC. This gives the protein CASSWDSAGNEQYF.